Below, 15 T cell receptor beta chains from the same sample are listed, as sequenced in a study of identical twins. TCRdb reanalysed the 5' RACE reads using MiXCR and keeps one entry per CDR3 protein. The sample carries 640,000 or so distinct CDR3 sequences, around 6% recorded once. The sample comprised naive T cells sorted from blood. The receptor set was obtained from a man aged 18-30 years in good health.

The chain has TRBV4-2 and TRBJ2-5; 7 bases are a match to TRBD1. Germline V CDR1 and CDR2: LGHNA, YNFKEQ. V shed 4 bases, J shed 4 bases, and the junction held 9 bases outside the gene matches. The CDR3 runs to 15 residues. The CDR3 protein is CASSPHRGWLETQYF. In nucleotides, the CDR3 is TGTGCCAGCAGCCCCCACAGGGGATGGTTAGAGACCCAGTACTTC.

This clonotype was seen a handful of times. This rearrangement joins TRBV6-2 or TRBV6-3 to TRBJ2-4; D is perhaps TRBD1 (6 bases). The CDR3 totals 15 residues. V was trimmed by 5 bases and J by 8 bases, leaving 19 bases between them. The germline gives CDR1 MNHEY, CDR2 SVGEGT. In DNA form, the CDR3 reads TGTGCCAGCAGTCCAACAACGCAGGGGTGGTACATTCAGTACTTC. This encodes CASSPTTQGWYIQYF.

The table lists this clonotype with many counts. The V call is TRBV12-3 or TRBV12-4, the J call TRBJ1-3; D unresolved. Trimming removed 6 bases from V and 4 bases from J, with 7 bases in between. The CDR3 length is 12 residues. CDR3 sequence: CASSLPGNTIYF. As DNA, the CDR3 is TGTGCCAGCAGCCTCCCAGGAAACACCATATATTTT.

This clonotype was seen at least ten times. The chain recombines TRBV13 with TRBJ2-3; 10 nucleotides line up with TRBD2. The CDR3 runs to 15 residues. In germline, CDR1 is PRHDT, CDR2 FYEKMQ (reference sequence). Trimming took 4 bases from V and 6 from J; bases not matched to a gene: 7. CDR3 sequence: CASSSPGLAQDTQYF. The CDR3 DNA reads TGTGCCAGCAGCTCCCCGGGACTAGCGCAGGATACGCAGTATTTT. Using reference TRBV13 and TRBJ2-3 for the parts outside the CDR3, the full variable domain is AAGVIQSPRHLIKEKRETATLKCYPIPRHDTVYWYQQGPGQDPQFLISFYEKMQSDKGSIPDRFSAQQFSDYHSELNMSSLELGDSALYFCASSSPGLAQDTQYFGPGTRLTVL.

This clonotype showed up many times. The chain has TRBV12-3 or TRBV12-4 and TRBJ2-2; D ambiguous. The CDR3 has 14 amino acids. The V and J ends lost 2 bases and 8 bases respectively, with 12 bases between them. The CDR3 sequence: CASSLRPPLGELFF. The CDR3 region has the DNA TGTGCCAGCAGTTTAAGACCGCCATTAGGGGAGCTGTTTTTT.

V and J are TRBV5-5 and TRBJ2-3; 7 bases fit TRBD2. The CDR3 consists of 14 residues. Germline V gene sequence: CDR1 SGHKS, CDR2 YYEKEE (reference sequence). V trimming: 4 bases; J trimming: 3 bases; junction bases outside the gene matches: 5. The CDR3 nucleotides read TGTGCCAGCAGCGTGGGGGGGTGGACAGATACGCAGTATTTT. This codes for CASSVGGWTDTQYF.

This clonotype appeared a few times. This chain joins TRBV6-1 and TRBJ2-1, with TRBD2 matching over 9 bases. The CDR3 has 15 residues. The germline gives CDR1 MNHNS, CDR2 SASEGT. V was pared by 6 bases and J by 8 bases, with 11 bases of the junction left unmatched. Here the CDR3 DNA reads TGTGCCAGCAGCGACTTAGCGGGGGTTTACGATGAGCAGTTCTTC. Its protein product is CASSDLAGVYDEQFF.

The chain joins TRBV10-2 to TRBJ2-5, with 8 nucleotides matching TRBD2. Germline CDR1 reads WSHSY; CDR2 reads SAAADI. The CDR3 consists of 14 residues. V trimming: 3 bases; J trimming: 5 bases; junction bases outside the gene matches: 5. The CDR3 loop is CASSDSGGEETQYF. The CDR3 DNA is TGCGCCAGCAGTGATTCGGGGGGGGAGGAGACCCAGTACTTC.

A few counts support this clonotype. CDR3 DNA sequence: TGCGCCAGCAGCTTGGAAGGGACCCAGGGCTACACCTTC. Amino acid sequence: CASSLEGTQGYTF. The chain is built from TRBV5-1 and TRBJ1-2, with D possibly TRBD1 on 5 matching bases. The CDR3 loop spans 13 amino acids. Trimming cost V 0 bases and J 8 bases, with 11 bases left between them. Germline CDR1 SGHRS, CDR2 YFSETQ.

The sample holds many counts of this clonotype. The rearrangement links TRBV20-1 to TRBJ2-3, with 11 bases fitting TRBD2. The V gene's germline CDR1 is DFQATT and CDR2 SNEGSKA (reference sequence). With V trimmed by 0 bases and J by 5 bases, 10 bases remained unmatched. The CDR3 totals 17 residues. The CDR3 bases are TGCAGTGCTAGAGAACCGCTAGCTAGCGGGAGGAGAGATACGCAGTATTTT. The encoded protein is CSAREPLASGRRDTQYF.

The table lists this clonotype with many counts. The chain combines TRBV9 with TRBJ2-3; D gene uncertain. Germline assignment: CDR1 SGDLS and CDR2 YYNGEE. The CDR3 has 16 amino acids. V was clipped by 0 bases and J by 0 bases, with 11 bases between them. The CDR3 nucleotides read TGTGCCAGCAGCGTAGAAGGAGAAACTAGCACAGATACGCAGTATTTT. It yields the protein CASSVEGETSTDTQYF.

This clonotype occurred many times. The chain employs TRBV20-1 and TRBJ2-7; the match to TRBD1 covers 10 bases. The CDR3 is 13 amino acids. With V trimmed by 4 bases and J by 2 bases, 2 bases remained unmatched. Germline V gene data show CDR1 as DFQATT and CDR2 as SNEGSKA (reference sequence). The CDR3 region is CSAKGTGAYEQYF. CDR3 nucleotide sequence: TGCAGTGCTAAAGGGACAGGGGCCTACGAGCAGTACTTC.

A few counts support this clonotype. This chain connects TRBV7-2 to TRBJ1-1; TRBD1 might be the D (6 bases). The CDR3 runs to 15 residues. V dropped 2 bases and J dropped 2 bases, with 12 bases sitting between them. CDR1 and CDR2 from the germline V gene are SGHTA and FQGNSA. The CDR3 region is CASSLMGRGNTEAFF. CDR3 coding DNA: TGTGCCAGCAGCTTAATGGGCAGGGGAAACACTGAAGCTTTCTTT.

This clonotype occurred many times. The chain carries TRBV7-8 and TRBJ2-7; the D is unclear. Germline lookup yields CDR1 SGHVS and CDR2 FQNEAQ. The CDR3 length is 11 residues. V was clipped by 5 bases and J by 3 bases, with 5 bases between them. The CDR3 DNA sequence: TGTGCCAGCAGCAACTTCTACGAGCAGTACGTC. The encoded protein is CASSNFYEQYV.

The sample holds a few counts of this clonotype. The chain links TRBV2 to TRBJ1-1, with D unclear. CDR1 is SNHLY, CDR2 FYNNEI, per germline. Trimming removed 3 bases at V and 4 bases at J, with 12 bases between. The CDR3 is made up of 14 amino acids. The CDR3: CASSDPGLGTEAFF. The CDR3 nucleotides read TGTGCCAGCAGTGATCCCGGGCTCGGCACTGAAGCTTTCTTT.